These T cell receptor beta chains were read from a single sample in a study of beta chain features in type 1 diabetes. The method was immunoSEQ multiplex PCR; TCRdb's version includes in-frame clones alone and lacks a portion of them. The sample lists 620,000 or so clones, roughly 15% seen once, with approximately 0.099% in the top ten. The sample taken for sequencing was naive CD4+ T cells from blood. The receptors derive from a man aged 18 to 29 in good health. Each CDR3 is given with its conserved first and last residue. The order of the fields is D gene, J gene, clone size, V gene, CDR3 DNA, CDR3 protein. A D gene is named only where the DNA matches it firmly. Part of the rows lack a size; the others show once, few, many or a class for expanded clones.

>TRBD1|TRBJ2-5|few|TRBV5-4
TGTGCCAGCAGCACGAGACAGGGTGAGACCCAGTACTTC
CASSTRQGETQYF
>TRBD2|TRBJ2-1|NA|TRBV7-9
TGTGCCAGCAGCTTAGATGGCCGAGTAGCGGGAGTGGAGGAGCAGTTCTTC
CASSLDGRVAGVEEQFF
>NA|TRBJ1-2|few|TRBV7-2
TGTGCCAGCAGCTTCGACACGGTCTATGGCTACACCTTC
CASSFDTVYGYTF
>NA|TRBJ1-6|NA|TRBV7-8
TGTGCCAGCAGCTTAGAAGGAGTTTCACCCCTCCACTTT
CASSLEGVSPLHF
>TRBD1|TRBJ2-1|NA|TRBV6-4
TGTGCCAGCAGCCCCGGGACAGGGGTCTACAATGAGCAGTTCTTC
CASSPGTGVYNEQFF
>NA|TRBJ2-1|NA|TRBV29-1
TGCAGCGTTGCCCGGGGGTACAATGAGCAGTTCTTC
CSVARGYNEQFF
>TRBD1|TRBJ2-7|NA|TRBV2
TGTGCCACCCGACAGGGGGCGTGGGGGCAGTACTTC
CATRQGAWGQYF
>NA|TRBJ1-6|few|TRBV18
TGTGCCAGCTCACCACAGGAACTAGGCTCACCCCTCCACTTT
CASSPQELGSPLHF
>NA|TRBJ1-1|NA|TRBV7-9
TGTGCCAGCAGCTTGTGGTTTGAGAACACTGAAGCTTTCTTT
CASSLWFENTEAFF
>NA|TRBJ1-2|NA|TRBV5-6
TGTGCCAGCAGCCCTGCCGGGGAGTGGGGCTACACCTTC
CASSPAGEWGYTF
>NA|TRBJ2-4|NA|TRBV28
TGTGCCATCACGGCGAGGGCCAAAAACATTCAGTACTTC
CAITARAKNIQYF
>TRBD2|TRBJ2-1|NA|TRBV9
TGTGCCAGCAGCGTAGAGGGTAGCGGGTTCTCCTACAATGAGCAGTTCTTC
CASSVEGSGFSYNEQFF
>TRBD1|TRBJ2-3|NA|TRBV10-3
TGTGCCATCAGTCGCCAGGGGGCCGAGGTGCAGGGCACAGATACGCAGTATTTT
CAISRQGAEVQGTDTQYF
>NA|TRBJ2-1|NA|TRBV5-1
TGCGCCAGCAGCGCCCCCCGCAATGAGCAGTTCTTC
CASSAPRNEQFF
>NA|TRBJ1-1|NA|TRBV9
TGTGCCAGCAGCCCCCGGACAGCCTATGAAGCTTTCTTT
CASSPRTAYEAFF
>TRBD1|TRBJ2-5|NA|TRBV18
TGTGCCAGCTCACGGGGACAGCTTATCCAAGAGACCCAGTACTTC
CASSRGQLIQETQYF
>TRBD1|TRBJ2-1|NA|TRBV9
TGTGCCAGCAGCGTAGGAGACAGGGGTTTGAATGAGCAGTTCTTC
CASSVGDRGLNEQFF
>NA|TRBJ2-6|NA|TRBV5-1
TGCGCCAGCAGCACAGGTGACTCTGGGGCCAACGTCCTGACTTTC
CASSTGDSGANVLTF
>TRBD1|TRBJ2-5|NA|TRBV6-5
TGTGCCAGCAGTGGACAGGGAGAGACCCAGTACTTC
CASSGQGETQYF
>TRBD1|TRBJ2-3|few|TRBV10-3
TGTGCCATCAGTGAGACAGGGACAGGTAGCACAGATACGCAGTATTTT
CAISETGTGSTDTQYF
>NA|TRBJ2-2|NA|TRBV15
TGTGCCACCAGCAAATATGACTCTCTCGGGAACACCGGGGAGCTGTTTTTT
CATSKYDSLGNTGELFF
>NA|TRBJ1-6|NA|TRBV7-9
TGTGCCAGCAGCGTCTACTGGGCCGGGCCCCTCCACTTT
CASSVYWAGPLHF
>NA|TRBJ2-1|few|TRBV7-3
TGTGCCAGCAGCTTCTCAGATAGCCATGAGCAGTTCTTC
CASSFSDSHEQFF
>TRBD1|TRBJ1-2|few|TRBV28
TGTGCCAGCAGTTTTCGCCCCGGGACAGGGGGTGGCTACACCTTC
CASSFRPGTGGGYTF
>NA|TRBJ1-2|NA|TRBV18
TGTGCCAGCTCACCCGGACAAACCGGAGTCTATGGCTACACCTTC
CASSPGQTGVYGYTF
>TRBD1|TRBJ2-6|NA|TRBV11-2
TGTGCCAGCAGCTTAGGGACAGGGGGCAGTGGGGCCAACGTCCTGACTTTC
CASSLGTGGSGANVLTF
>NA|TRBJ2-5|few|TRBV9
TGTGCCAGCAGCGTATCCGCCGTGGAGACCCAGTACTTC
CASSVSAVETQYF
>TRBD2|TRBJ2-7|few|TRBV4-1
TGCGCCAGCAGCCAAGAGGGGAGGGAAAGGGGAAGCGAGCAGTACTTC
CASSQEGRERGSEQYF
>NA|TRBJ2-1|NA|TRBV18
TGTGCCAGCTCGCGAGTGGAGAGGACAGAGCAGTTCTTC
CASSRVERTEQFF
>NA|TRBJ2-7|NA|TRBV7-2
TGTGCCAGCAGCTTAAATGGGCCAAGAGCCTACGAGCAGTACTTC
CASSLNGPRAYEQYF
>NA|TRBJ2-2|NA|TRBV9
TGTGCCAGCAGCGTCAGTCGATCCCCCCGGAACACCGGGGAGCTGTTTTTT
CASSVSRSPRNTGELFF
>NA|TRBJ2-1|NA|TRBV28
TGTGCCAGTACCTCATCGGGAAGGGGAGTATACTTCTTC
CASTSSGRGVYFF
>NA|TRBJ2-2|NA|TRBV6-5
TGTGCCAGCAGTTATCCCGAGTGGAACACCGGGGAGCTGTTTTTT
CASSYPEWNTGELFF
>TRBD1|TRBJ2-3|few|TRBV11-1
TGTGCCAGCAGCTTAGGAGGGGGCGAACGCACAGATACGCAGTATTTT
CASSLGGGERTDTQYF
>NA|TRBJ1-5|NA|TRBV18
TGTGCCAGCTCACCAGGCTATCGCGGCCCCCAGCATTTT
CASSPGYRGPQHF
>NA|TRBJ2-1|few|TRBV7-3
TGTGCCAGCAGCTTATTGGGGGGTGAGCAGTTCTTC
CASSLLGGEQFF
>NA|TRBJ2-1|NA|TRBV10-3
TGTGCCATCAGTGAACATGGATCAATCAATGAGCAGTTCTTC
CAISEHGSINEQFF
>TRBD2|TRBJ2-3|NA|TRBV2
TGTGCCAGCAGACTAGCGGGCACAGATACGCAGTATTTT
CASRLAGTDTQYF
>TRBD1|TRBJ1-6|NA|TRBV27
TGTGCCAGCACTCGAACACCGGGACAGGGTTTTGATTCACCCCTCCACTTT
CASTRTPGQGFDSPLHF
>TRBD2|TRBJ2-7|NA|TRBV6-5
TGTGCCAGCAGCAAACTAGCGACCTCCTACGAGCAGTACTTC
CASSKLATSYEQYF
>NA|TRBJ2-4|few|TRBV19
TGTGCCAGTAGTAGCCAGACAGGCCACCTGATAGCCAAAAACATTCAGTACTTC
CASSSQTGHLIAKNIQYF
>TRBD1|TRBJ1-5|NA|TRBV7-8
TGTGCCAGCAGCTCCGGGACAGGTGACTTGCCCCAGCATTTT
CASSSGTGDLPQHF
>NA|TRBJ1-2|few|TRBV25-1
TGTGCCAGCAGTGAGGGTCGCAGGAGCTATGGCTACACCTTC
CASSEGRRSYGYTF
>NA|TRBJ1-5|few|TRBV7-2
TGTGCCAGCAGCTTAGTCAATCAGCCCCAGCATTTT
CASSLVNQPQHF
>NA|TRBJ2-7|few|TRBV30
TGTGCCTGGAGTCGTGGGGGGCTCGAGCAGTACTTC
CAWSRGGLEQYF
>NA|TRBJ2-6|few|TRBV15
TGTGCCACCAGCAGAGATCTGGAGGGCAGGTCTGGGGCCAACGTCCTGACTTTC
CATSRDLEGRSGANVLTF
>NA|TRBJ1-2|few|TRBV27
TGTGCCAGCGGAACTAACTATGGCTACACCTTC
CASGTNYGYTF
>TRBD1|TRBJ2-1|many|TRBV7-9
TGTGCCAGCAGCTTAGGGACAGGGTCCAATGAGCAGTTCTTC
CASSLGTGSNEQFF
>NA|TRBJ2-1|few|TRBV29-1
TGCAGCGCCGGGCGCGGGACTGCTCACAATGAGCAGTTCTTC
CSAGRGTAHNEQFF